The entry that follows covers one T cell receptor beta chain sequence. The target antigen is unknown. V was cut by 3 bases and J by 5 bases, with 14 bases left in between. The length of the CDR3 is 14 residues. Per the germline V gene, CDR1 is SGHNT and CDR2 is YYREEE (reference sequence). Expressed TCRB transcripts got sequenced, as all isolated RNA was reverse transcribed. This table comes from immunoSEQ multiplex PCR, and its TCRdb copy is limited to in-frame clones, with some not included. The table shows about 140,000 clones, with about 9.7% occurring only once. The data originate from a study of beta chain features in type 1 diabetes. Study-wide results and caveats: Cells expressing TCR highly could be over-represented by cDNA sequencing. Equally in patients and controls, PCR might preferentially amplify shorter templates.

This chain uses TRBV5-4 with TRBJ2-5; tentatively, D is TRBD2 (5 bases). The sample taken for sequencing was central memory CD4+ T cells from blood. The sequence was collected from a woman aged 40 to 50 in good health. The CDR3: CASSSYSGWETQYF. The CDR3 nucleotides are TGTGCCAGCAGCTCATACTCGGGGTGGGAGACCCAGTACTTC.